This record covers a single T cell receptor beta chain. The antigen is not known. The CDR3 covers 14 residues. From germline, CDR1 is SGHTA and CDR2 FQGNSA. Between the trimmed V and J ends, which lost 7 bases and 5 bases, there was a span of 14 bases. The entry originates in a study of T cell responses to AZD1222 COVID-19 vaccine. General study results and limits: No repertoire was sampled before or during the peak T cell response, only after it.

Libraries were prepared by immunoSEQ multiplex PCR; TCRdb keeps only in-frame clonotypes and omits some of them. The table has 100,000 or so clones, more than 75% seen once. The TCR comes from an adult in good health. Sequencing used peripheral blood, obtained on day 0 of AZD1222 vaccination. The genes are TRBV7-2 and TRBJ2-2; D possibly matches TRBD1 or TRBD2 (5 bases each). In DNA form, the CDR3 reads TGTGCCAGCAATGGGGACGATGGAACCGGGGAGCTGTTTTTT. Its translation: CASNGDDGTGELFF.